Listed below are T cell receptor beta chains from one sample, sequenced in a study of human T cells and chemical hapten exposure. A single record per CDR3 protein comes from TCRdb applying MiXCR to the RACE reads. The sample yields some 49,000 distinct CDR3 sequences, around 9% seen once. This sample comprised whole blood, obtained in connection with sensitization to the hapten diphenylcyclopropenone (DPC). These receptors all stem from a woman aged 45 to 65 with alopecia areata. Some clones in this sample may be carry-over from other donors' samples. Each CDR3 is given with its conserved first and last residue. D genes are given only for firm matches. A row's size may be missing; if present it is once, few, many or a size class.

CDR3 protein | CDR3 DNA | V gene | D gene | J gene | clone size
CASSPLSGGTYNEQFF | TGTGCCAGCAGCCCCCTCAGCGGCGGAACCTACAATGAGCAGTTCTTC | TRBV9 | . | TRBJ2-1 | few
CASSLDREDTQYF | TGTGCCAGCAGCCTGGACAGGGAGGATACGCAGTATTTT | TRBV7-2 | TRBD1 | TRBJ2-3 | .
CASSIREYRGGTEAFF | TGTGCCAGTAGTATCCGCGAGTACAGGGGAGGCACTGAAGCTTTCTTT | TRBV19 | TRBD1 | TRBJ1-1 | many
CASRTTGIGWSFF | TGTGCCAGCAGAACTACAGGGATCGGTTGGTCTTTCTTT | TRBV25-1 | . | TRBJ1-1 | .
CSAKVSGTYEQYF | TGCAGTGCAAAAGTCTCAGGGACCTACGAGCAGTACTTC | TRBV20-1 | . | TRBJ2-7 | many
CASSTRLPSTSDTQYF | TGTGCCAGCAGCACCCGACTCCCTTCAACCTCAGATACGCAGTATTTT | TRBV11-2 | . | TRBJ2-3 | .
CASSQEGLRGSSYEQYF | TGTGCCAGCAGCCAAGAGGGGCTGAGGGGAAGCTCCTACGAGCAGTACTTC | TRBV4-2 | . | TRBJ2-7 | many
CASSQVLTDRGLRFNQPQHF | TGCGCCAGCAGCCAAGTCCTGACGGACAGGGGTTTAAGGTTCAATCAGCCCCAGCATTTT | TRBV4-1 | TRBD1 | TRBJ1-5 | many
CSAPERESHNEQFF | TGCAGTGCTCCGGAGCGGGAGTCCCACAATGAGCAGTTCTTC | TRBV20-1 | TRBD2 | TRBJ2-1 | many
CSARDSGIPHTGELFF | TGCAGTGCTAGAGATAGCGGGATTCCCCACACCGGGGAGCTGTTTTTT | TRBV20-1 | TRBD2 | TRBJ2-2 | many
CASSHGTGAYEQYF | TGTGCCAGCAGCCACGGGACAGGAGCCTACGAGCAGTACTTC | TRBV14 | TRBD1 | TRBJ2-7 | many
CASSELIGNGYTF | TGTGCCAGCAGTGAATTAATCGGAAATGGCTACACCTTC | TRBV6-1 | . | TRBJ1-2 | many
CSARSAGKNIQYF | TGCAGCGCCCGGTCGGCAGGGAAAAACATTCAGTACTTC | TRBV29-1 | . | TRBJ2-4 | many
CASTTSVYEQYF | TGTGCCAGCACCACTAGCGTCTACGAGCAGTACTTC | TRBV6-2/TRBV6-3 | TRBD2 | TRBJ2-7 | .
CASSFPGTGATGELFF | TGTGCCAGCAGTTTTCCCGGGACAGGGGCAACCGGGGAGCTGTTTTTT | TRBV28 | TRBD1 | TRBJ2-2 | many
CASSHGTESYEQYF | TGTGCCAGCAGCCATGGGACAGAATCCTACGAGCAGTACTTC | TRBV11-1 | TRBD1 | TRBJ2-7 | .
CASSYFPRIGEQYF | TGTGCCAGCAGTTACTTTCCCCGCATCGGCGAGCAGTACTTC | TRBV6-6 | . | TRBJ2-7 | many
CASSQGGDPYNSPLHF | TGTGCCAGCAGCCAAGGGGGGGACCCCTATAATTCACCCCTCCACTTT | TRBV3-1 | . | TRBJ1-6 | many
CASSTPGYEQYF | TGTGCCAGCAGTACTCCAGGGTACGAGCAGTACTTC | TRBV28 | . | TRBJ2-7 | few
CASSPGQDYNEQFF | TGTGCCAGCTCACCAGGGCAGGATTACAATGAGCAGTTCTTC | TRBV18 | . | TRBJ2-1 | many
CASSPGTGLAGPYNEQFF | TGTGCCAGCAGCCCCGGGACAGGACTAGCGGGACCTTACAATGAGCAGTTCTTC | TRBV7-2 | TRBD2 | TRBJ2-1 | few
CASSLGPDTPPDTQYF | TGCGCCAGCAGCTTGGGGCCCGACACCCCCCCAGATACGCAGTATTTT | TRBV5-1 | . | TRBJ2-3 | many
CASSPSYRYGYTF | TGTGCCAGCAGTCCCAGTTACAGATATGGCTACACCTTC | TRBV6-2/TRBV6-3 | . | TRBJ1-2 | many
CASSHRVGNEKLFF | TGCGCCAGCAGCCACAGGGTCGGGAATGAAAAACTGTTTTTT | TRBV5-1 | . | TRBJ1-4 | .
CASSRTWTRGSNEQFF | TGTGCCAGCAGCCGAACATGGACTAGGGGGTCCAATGAGCAGTTCTTC | TRBV6-5 | . | TRBJ2-1 | few
CASSRGQGIGIEYGYTF | TGTGCCAGCAGCCGGGGACAGGGGATAGGAATCGAGTATGGCTACACCTTC | TRBV7-9 | TRBD1 | TRBJ1-2 | few
CASSLSAGVDTQYF | TGTGCCAGCAGTTTATCGGCAGGGGTGGATACGCAGTATTTT | TRBV27 | . | TRBJ2-3 | many